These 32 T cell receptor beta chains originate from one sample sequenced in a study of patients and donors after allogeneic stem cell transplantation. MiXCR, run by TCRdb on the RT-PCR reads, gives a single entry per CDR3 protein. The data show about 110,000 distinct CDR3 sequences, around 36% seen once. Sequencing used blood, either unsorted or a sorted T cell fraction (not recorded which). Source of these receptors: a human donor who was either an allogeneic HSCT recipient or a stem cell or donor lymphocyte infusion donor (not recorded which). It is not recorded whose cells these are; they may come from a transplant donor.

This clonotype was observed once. The CDR3 spells CASSPLANNEQFF. Written as DNA, the CDR3 is TGTGCCAGCTCACCACTTGCAAACAATGAGCAGTTCTTC. The chain links TRBV18 to TRBJ2-1; D call uncertain. The CDR3 is 13 amino acids. CDR1 and CDR2 from the germline V gene are KGHSH and LQKENI. Trimming took off 1 base at V and 5 bases at J, with 6 bases between the two ends.

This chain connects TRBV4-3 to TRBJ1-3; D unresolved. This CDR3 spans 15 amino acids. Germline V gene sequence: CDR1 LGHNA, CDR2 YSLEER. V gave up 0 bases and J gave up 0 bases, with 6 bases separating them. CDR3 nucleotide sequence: TGCGCCAGCAGCCAAGACCGGTCCTCTGGAAACACCATATATTTT. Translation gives CASSQDRSSGNTIYF.

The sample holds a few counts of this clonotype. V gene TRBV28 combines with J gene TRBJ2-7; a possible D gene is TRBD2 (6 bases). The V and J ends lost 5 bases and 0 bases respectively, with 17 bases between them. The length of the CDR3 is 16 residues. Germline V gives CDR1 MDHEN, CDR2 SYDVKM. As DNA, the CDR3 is TGTGCCAGCAGTACCCCCAGGGCGGGATACTCCTACGAGCAGTACTTC. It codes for CASSTPRAGYSYEQYF.

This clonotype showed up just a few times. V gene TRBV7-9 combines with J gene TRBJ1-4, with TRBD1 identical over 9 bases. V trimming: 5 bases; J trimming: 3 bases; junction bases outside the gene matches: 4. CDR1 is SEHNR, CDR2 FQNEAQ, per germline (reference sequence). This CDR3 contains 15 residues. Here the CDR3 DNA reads TGTGCCAGCAGCCCGCGACAGGGGGCTAATGAAAAACTGTTTTTT. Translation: CASSPRQGANEKLFF.

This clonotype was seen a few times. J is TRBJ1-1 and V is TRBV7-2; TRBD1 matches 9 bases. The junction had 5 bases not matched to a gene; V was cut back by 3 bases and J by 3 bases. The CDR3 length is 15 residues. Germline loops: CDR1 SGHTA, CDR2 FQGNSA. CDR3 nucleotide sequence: TGTGCCAGCAGCTTGGAACAGGGGGCACACACTGAAGCTTTCTTT. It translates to CASSLEQGAHTEAFF.

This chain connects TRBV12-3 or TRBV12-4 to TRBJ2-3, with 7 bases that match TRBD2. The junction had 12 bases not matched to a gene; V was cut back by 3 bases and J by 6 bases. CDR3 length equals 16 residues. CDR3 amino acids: CASSLGLAGIGDTQYF. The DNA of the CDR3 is TGTGCCAGCAGTTTGGGCTTAGCGGGTATAGGTGATACGCAGTATTTT.

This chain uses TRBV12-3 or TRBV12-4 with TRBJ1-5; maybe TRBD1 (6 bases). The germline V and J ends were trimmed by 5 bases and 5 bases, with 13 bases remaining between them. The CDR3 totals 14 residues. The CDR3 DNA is TGTGCCAGCAGTCTGCACGGACAGTATCAGCCCCAGCATTTT. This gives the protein CASSLHGQYQPQHF.

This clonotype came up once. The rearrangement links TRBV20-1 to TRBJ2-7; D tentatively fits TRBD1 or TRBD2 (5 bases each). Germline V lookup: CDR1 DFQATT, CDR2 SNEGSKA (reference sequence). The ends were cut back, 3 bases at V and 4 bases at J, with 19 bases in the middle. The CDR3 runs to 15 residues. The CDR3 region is CSARPGTGPTYEQYF. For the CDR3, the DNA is TGCAGTGCTAGGCCCGGGACCGGCCCAACGTACGAGCAGTACTTC.

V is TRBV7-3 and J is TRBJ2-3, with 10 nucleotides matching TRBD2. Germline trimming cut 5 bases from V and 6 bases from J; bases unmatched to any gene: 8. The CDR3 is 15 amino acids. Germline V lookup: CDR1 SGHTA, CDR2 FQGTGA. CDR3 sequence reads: CASSARSGRFDTQYF. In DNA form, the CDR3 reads TGTGCCAGCAGCGCCCGTAGCGGGAGGTTCGATACGCAGTATTTT.

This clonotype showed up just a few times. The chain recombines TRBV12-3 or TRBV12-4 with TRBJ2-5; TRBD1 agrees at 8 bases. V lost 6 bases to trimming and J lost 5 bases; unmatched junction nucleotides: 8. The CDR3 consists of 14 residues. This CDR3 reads CASSRHRGMETQYF. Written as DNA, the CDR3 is TGTGCCAGCAGCCGACACAGGGGGATGGAGACCCAGTACTTC.

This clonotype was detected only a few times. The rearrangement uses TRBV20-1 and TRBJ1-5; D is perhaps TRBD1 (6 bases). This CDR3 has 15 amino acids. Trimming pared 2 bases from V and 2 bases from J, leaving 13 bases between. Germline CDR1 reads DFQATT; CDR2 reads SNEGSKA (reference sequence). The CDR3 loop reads CSARNQKGGNQPQHF. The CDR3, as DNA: TGCAGTGCTAGAAACCAAAAGGGGGGCAATCAGCCCCAGCATTTT.

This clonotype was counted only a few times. This chain's CDR3 is CASSLYGTSITGELFF. CDR3 nucleotides: TGTGCCAGCAGTTTATATGGGACTAGTATTACCGGGGAGCTGTTTTTT. V is TRBV27 and J is TRBJ2-2; TRBD2 aligns across 8 bases. This CDR3 region has 16 residues. The V segment lost 1 base and the J segment 5 bases; nucleotides outside the gene matches: 6. Germline lookup yields CDR1 MNHEY and CDR2 SMNVEV (reference sequence).

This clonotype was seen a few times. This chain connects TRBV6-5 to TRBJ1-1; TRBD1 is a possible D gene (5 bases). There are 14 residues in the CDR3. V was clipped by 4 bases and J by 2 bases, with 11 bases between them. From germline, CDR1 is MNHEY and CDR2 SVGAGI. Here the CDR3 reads CASSWGGVNTEAFF. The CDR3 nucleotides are TGTGCCAGCAGTTGGGGGGGAGTCAACACTGAAGCTTTCTTT.

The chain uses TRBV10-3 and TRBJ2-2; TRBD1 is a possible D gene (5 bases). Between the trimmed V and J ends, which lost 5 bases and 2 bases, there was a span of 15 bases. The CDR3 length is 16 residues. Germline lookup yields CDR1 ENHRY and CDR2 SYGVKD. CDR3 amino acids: CAISRQSSTNTGELFF. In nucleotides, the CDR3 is TGTGCCATCAGTAGACAGTCAAGTACAAACACCGGGGAGCTGTTTTTT.

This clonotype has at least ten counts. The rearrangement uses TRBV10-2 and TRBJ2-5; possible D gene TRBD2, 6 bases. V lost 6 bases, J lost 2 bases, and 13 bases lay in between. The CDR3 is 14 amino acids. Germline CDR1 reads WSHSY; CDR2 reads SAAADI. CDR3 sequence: CASSLGRRQETQYF. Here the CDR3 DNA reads TGCGCCAGCAGCCTGGGGAGGAGACAAGAGACCCAGTACTTC.

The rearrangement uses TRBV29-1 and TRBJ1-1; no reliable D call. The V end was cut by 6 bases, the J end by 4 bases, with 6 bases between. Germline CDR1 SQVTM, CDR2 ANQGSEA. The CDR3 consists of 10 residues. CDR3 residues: CSVVGTEAFF. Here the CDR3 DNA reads TGCAGCGTCGTGGGCACTGAAGCTTTCTTT. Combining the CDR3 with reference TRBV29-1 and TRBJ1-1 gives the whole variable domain SAVISQKPSRDICQRGTSLTIQCQVDSQVTMMFWYRQQPGQSLTLIATANQGSEATYESGFVIDKFPISRPNLTFSTLTVSNMSPEDSSIYLCSVVGTEAFFGQGTRLTVV.

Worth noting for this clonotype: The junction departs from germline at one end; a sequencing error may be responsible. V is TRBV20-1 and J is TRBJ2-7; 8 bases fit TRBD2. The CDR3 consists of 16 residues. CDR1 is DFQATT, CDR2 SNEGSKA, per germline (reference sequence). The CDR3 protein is CSSRERGTSTPYEQYF. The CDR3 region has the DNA TGCAGTTCTAGAGAGCGGGGGACCTCAACCCCCTACGAGCAGTACTTC.

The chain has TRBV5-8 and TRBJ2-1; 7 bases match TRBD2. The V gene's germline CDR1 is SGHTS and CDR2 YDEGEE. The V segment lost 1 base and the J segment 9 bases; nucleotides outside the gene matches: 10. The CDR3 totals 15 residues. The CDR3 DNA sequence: TGTGCCAGCAGCTTGACCGGGGAGGGAACTGTTGAGCAGTTCTTC. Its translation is CASSLTGEGTVEQFF.

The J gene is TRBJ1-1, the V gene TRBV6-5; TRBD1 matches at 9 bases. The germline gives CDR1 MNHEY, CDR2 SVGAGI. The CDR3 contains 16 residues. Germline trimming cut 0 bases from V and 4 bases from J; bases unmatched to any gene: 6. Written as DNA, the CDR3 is TGTGCCAGCAGTTACTCTGTTACAGGGGGCGGCACTGAAGCTTTCTTT. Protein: CASSYSVTGGGTEAFF.

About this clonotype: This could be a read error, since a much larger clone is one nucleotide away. The CDR3 DNA is TGTGCCACCAGTGACCGCGATCAGCCCCAGCATTTT. As protein: CATSDRDQPQHF. The chain has TRBV24-1 and TRBJ1-5; D is uncertain. The ends were cut back, 4 bases at V and 5 bases at J, with 5 bases in the middle. There are 12 residues in the CDR3. CDR1 KGHDR and CDR2 SFDVKD come from the germline V gene.

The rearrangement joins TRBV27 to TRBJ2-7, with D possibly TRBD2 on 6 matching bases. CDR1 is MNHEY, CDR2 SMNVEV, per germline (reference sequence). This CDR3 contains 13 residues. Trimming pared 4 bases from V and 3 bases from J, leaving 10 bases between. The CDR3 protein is CASSWDFYYEQYF. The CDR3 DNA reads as TGTGCCAGCAGTTGGGACTTTTACTACGAGCAGTACTTC.

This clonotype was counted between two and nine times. CDR3 amino acids: CASLQGPKNTEAFF. The CDR3 region has the DNA TGCGCCAGTCTACAGGGCCCGAAGAACACTGAAGCTTTCTTT. The V and J genes are TRBV5-1 and TRBJ1-1; a weak D match, TRBD1 (6 bases). The CDR3 is made up of 14 amino acids. With 8 bases removed from V and 1 base from J, the gap between germline ends came to 15 bases. CDR1 and CDR2 from the germline V gene are SGHRS and YFSETQ. Filled out from reference TRBV5-1 and TRBJ1-1, the complete variable domain reads KAGVTQTPRYLIKTRGQQVTLSCSPISGHRSVSWYQQTPGQGLQFLFEYFSETQRNKGNFPGRFSGRQFSNSRSEMNVSTLELGDSALYLCASLQGPKNTEAFFGQGTRLTVV.

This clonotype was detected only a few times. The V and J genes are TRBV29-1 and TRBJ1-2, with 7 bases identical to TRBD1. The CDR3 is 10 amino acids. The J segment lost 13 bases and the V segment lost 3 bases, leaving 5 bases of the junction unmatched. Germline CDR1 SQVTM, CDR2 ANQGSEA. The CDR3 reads CSVERGGITF. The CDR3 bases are TGCAGCGTTGAGAGAGGGGGCATCACCTTC.

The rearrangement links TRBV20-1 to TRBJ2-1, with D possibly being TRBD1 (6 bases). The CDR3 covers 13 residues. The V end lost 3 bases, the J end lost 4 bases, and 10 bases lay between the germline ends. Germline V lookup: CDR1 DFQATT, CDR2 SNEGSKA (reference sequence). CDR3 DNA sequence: TGCAGTGCTAGTGGGACACGGTACAATGAGCAGTTCTTC. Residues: CSASGTRYNEQFF.

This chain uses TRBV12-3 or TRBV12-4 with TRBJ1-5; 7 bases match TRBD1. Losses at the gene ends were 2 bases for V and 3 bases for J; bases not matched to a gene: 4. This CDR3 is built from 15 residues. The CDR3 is CASSLQTGLNQPQHF. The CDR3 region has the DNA TGTGCCAGCAGTTTACAGACAGGGCTCAATCAGCCCCAGCATTTT.

DNA for the CDR3: TGTGCCAGCAGCCTCCCTAAACCCCAAGAGACCCAGTACTTC. It is translated as CASSLPKPQETQYF. The chain is built from TRBV28 and TRBJ2-5; D unclear. This CDR3 has 14 amino acids. V dropped 6 bases and J dropped 1 base, with 12 bases sitting between them. Per the germline V gene, CDR1 is MDHEN and CDR2 is SYDVKM.

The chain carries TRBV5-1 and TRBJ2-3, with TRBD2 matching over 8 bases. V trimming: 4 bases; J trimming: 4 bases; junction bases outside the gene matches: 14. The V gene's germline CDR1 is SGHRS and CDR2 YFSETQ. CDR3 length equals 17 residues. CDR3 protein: CASSPARAGVKADTQYF. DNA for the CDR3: TGCGCCAGCAGCCCTGCCCGAGCGGGAGTCAAGGCAGATACGCAGTATTTT.

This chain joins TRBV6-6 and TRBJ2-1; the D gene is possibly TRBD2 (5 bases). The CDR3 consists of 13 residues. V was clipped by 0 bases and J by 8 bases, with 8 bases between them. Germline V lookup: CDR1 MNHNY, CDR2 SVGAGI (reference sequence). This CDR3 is CASSYSRVDEQFF. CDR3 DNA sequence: TGTGCCAGCAGTTACTCGAGGGTAGATGAGCAGTTCTTC.

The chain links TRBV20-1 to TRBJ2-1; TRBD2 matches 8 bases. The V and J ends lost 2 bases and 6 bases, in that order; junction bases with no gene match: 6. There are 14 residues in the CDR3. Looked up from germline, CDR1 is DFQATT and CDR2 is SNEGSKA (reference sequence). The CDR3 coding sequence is TGCAGTGCTAGATCCAGCGGGAGAACCAATGAGCAGTTCTTC. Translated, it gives CSARSSGRTNEQFF.

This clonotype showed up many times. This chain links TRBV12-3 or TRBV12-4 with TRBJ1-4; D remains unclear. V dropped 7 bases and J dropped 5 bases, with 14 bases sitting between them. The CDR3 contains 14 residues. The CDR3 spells CASTLVPENEKLFF. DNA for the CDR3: TGTGCCAGCACCTTGGTACCGGAGAATGAAAAACTGTTTTTT.

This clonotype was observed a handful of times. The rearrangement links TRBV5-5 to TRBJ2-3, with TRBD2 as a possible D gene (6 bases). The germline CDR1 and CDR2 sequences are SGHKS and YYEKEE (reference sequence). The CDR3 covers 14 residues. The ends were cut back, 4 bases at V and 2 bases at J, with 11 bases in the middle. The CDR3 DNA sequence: TGTGCCAGCAGCCGTGGAGGGAACACAGATACGCAGTATTTT. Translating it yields CASSRGGNTDTQYF.

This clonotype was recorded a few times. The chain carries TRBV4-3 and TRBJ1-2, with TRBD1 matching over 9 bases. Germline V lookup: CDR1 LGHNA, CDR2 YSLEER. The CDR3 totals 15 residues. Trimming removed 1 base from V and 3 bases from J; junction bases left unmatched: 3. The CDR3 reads CASSQVGDRDYGYTF. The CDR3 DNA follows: TGCGCCAGCAGCCAAGTAGGGGACAGGGACTATGGCTACACCTTC.